The rows below give T cell receptor beta chains drawn from one sample of a study of blood T cell repertoires in COVID-19. Sequenced by immunoSEQ multiplex PCR; TCRdb stores in-frame clones only, minus some. This table holds roughly 120,000 clones, about 85% found once. Sequencing input: peripheral blood. These receptors originate from a woman aged 60 to 75 with COVID-19, enrolled during active disease. Both conserved end residues are part of each CDR3. Fields, in order: clone size, D gene, V gene, J gene, CDR3 DNA, CDR3 protein. A D gene is named only where the DNA matches it firmly. For some rows the clone size is stated as once, few or many, or as a class when expanded; others skip it.

NA	NA	TRBV10-2	TRBJ2-5	TGCGCCAGCAGTTCGGCGGGCCAAGAGACCCAGTACTTC	CASSSAGQETQYF
NA	NA	TRBV7-6	TRBJ2-5	TGTGCCAGCAGCTTGGAGGCGACCCAGTACTTC	CASSLEATQYF
NA	NA	TRBV30	TRBJ1-1	TGTGCCTGGAGTGTAGCACCTGAAGCTTTCTTT	CAWSVAPEAFF
NA	NA	TRBV7-2	TRBJ2-6	TGTGCCAGCAGCCCACTGAGCTCTGGGGCCAACGTCCTGACTTTC	CASSPLSSGANVLTF
NA	NA	TRBV30	TRBJ1-5	TGTGCCTGGAGTAGGCGGGGCCGTAATCAGCCCCAGCATTTT	CAWSRRGRNQPQHF
NA	NA	TRBV4-1	TRBJ1-1	TGCGCCAGCAGGGTGGGCCGATTGAACACTGAAGCTTTCTTT	CASRVGRLNTEAFF
NA	TRBD2	TRBV9	TRBJ2-7	TGTGCCAGCAGCGAGGCCCCTAGCGGGGAGTACGAGCAGTACTTC	CASSEAPSGEYEQYF
NA	NA	TRBV6-1	TRBJ2-7	TGTGCCAGCAGTGAAGGGACAGCTTCCTACGAGCAGTACTTC	CASSEGTASYEQYF
NA	TRBD2	TRBV7-3	TRBJ2-5	TGTGCCAGCAGCCCTCAGGGACTAGGGCAAGAGACCCAGTACTTC	CASSPQGLGQETQYF
NA	TRBD1	TRBV18	TRBJ2-2	TGTGCCAGCTCATGGGGGACAGGACGCACCGGGGAGCTGTTTTTT	CASSWGTGRTGELFF
NA	NA	TRBV7-9	TRBJ2-1	TGTGCCAGCAGCCCAAGTAGCTCCGGTGAGCAGTTCTTC	CASSPSSSGEQFF
NA	NA	TRBV19	TRBJ1-4	TGTGCCAGTAGACCGACTGCTCCGGGAGCTAATGAAAAACTGTTTTTT	CASRPTAPGANEKLFF
NA	TRBD1	TRBV5-8	TRBJ1-5	TGTGCCAGCAGCTTGGAGCAGGGGGCAGATCAGCCCCAGCATTTT	CASSLEQGADQPQHF
NA	NA	TRBV4-1	TRBJ1-2	TGCGCCAGCAGCCAAGATATCGAGTATGGCTACACCTTC	CASSQDIEYGYTF
NA	NA	TRBV19	TRBJ1-3	TGTGCCAGTAGCGGCGGTTATCTCGGAAACACCATATATTTT	CASSGGYLGNTIYF
NA	TRBD1	TRBV24-1	TRBJ1-5	TGTGCCACCTCGGGGACAGGGTACGATTATCAGCCCCAGCATTTT	CATSGTGYDYQPQHF
NA	TRBD2	TRBV15	TRBJ2-7	TGTGCCACCAGCAGAGGGCTGATGGGGGGGGTTACGAACGAGCAGTACTTC	CATSRGLMGGVTNEQYF
once	NA	TRBV5-1	TRBJ1-3	TGCGCCAGCAGCTTGTCAGGGTCTGGAAACACCATATATTTT	CASSLSGSGNTIYF
NA	TRBD1	TRBV19	TRBJ1-5	TGTGCCAGTAGCTATTCAGGACAGGGATATAGCAATCAGCCCCAGCATTTT	CASSYSGQGYSNQPQHF
NA	NA	TRBV7-8	TRBJ2-3	TGTGCCAGCAGCTTAGGTCCCTGGGGAGGCTCTAGCACAGATACGCAGTATTTT	CASSLGPWGGSSTDTQYF
once	NA	TRBV25-1	TRBJ1-3	TGTGCCAGCAGTGACTTCGGTTCTGGAAACACCATATATTTT	CASSDFGSGNTIYF
NA	TRBD2	TRBV6-2/TRBV6-3	TRBJ2-1	TGTGCCAGCAGTGACCGGCTAGCGGGGGGTGATGAGCAGTTCTTC	CASSDRLAGGDEQFF
NA	TRBD1	TRBV5-8	TRBJ2-2	TGTGCCAGCAGCCCGCTCGGACAGGGGGCCCGCACCGGGGAGCTGTTTTTT	CASSPLGQGARTGELFF
NA	TRBD1	TRBV28	TRBJ1-3	TGTGCCAGCACCTCTCCACAGGGGGCCGGAAACACCATATATTTT	CASTSPQGAGNTIYF
once	TRBD1	TRBV13	TRBJ1-6	TGTGCCAGCAGCTCCCAGGGGGCAAAGCGTTCACCCCTCCACTTT	CASSSQGAKRSPLHF
NA	NA	TRBV6-1	TRBJ1-2	TGTGCCAGCAGTGAAGCAATGAGGGGAGGGTTTGGCTACACCTTC	CASSEAMRGGFGYTF
NA	TRBD1	TRBV11-1	TRBJ2-7	TGTGCCAGCAGCCCACACAGGGGCGCGTACGAGCAGTACTTC	CASSPHRGAYEQYF
once	TRBD2	TRBV2	TRBJ2-1	TGTGCCAGCAGTTTCACTAGCGGGGGTAAGGATGAGCAGTTCTTC	CASSFTSGGKDEQFF
NA	NA	TRBV9	TRBJ1-6	TGTGCCAGCAGCGTAGAGCGAGATCCTAATTCACCCCTCCACTTT	CASSVERDPNSPLHF
NA	NA	TRBV6-5	TRBJ2-7	TGTGCCAGCTCGGGGGGACAATACTACGAGCAGTACTTC	CASSGGQYYEQYF
NA	NA	TRBV19	TRBJ1-1	TGTGCCAGTAGCCCCAAGAACACTGAAGCTTTCTTT	CASSPKNTEAFF
NA	TRBD2	TRBV15	TRBJ2-1	TGTGCCACCACCATCGTGGGGAGGGATGAGCAGTTCTTC	CATTIVGRDEQFF
NA	NA	TRBV5-1	TRBJ1-1	TGCGCCAGCAGCTCCGGGTCCACGAACACTGAAGCTTTCTTT	CASSSGSTNTEAFF
NA	NA	TRBV6-5	TRBJ1-6	TGTGCCACCCGACCGGGACTGGAAAATTCACCCCTCCACTTT	CATRPGLENSPLHF
few	NA	TRBV5-1	TRBJ1-5	TGCGCCAGCAGTCCACGGGGTGGAGGCAGCAATCAGCCCCAGCATTTT	CASSPRGGGSNQPQHF
NA	NA	TRBV7-9	TRBJ1-2	TGTGCCAGCAGCTTATCAGGGGCCACTAACTATGGCTACACCTTC	CASSLSGATNYGYTF
NA	TRBD2	TRBV2	TRBJ2-5	TGTGCCAGCAGCAGAGCGGGGCAAGAGACCCAGTACTTC	CASSRAGQETQYF
NA	NA	TRBV5-1	TRBJ2-7	TGCGCCAGCAGCAGTTCACAGGGAGCCTACGAGCAGTACTTC	CASSSSQGAYEQYF
NA	NA	TRBV7-3	TRBJ2-5	TGTGCCAGCAGCGCCACAGGGTCGGGGGAGACCCAGTACTTC	CASSATGSGETQYF
NA	NA	TRBV5-4	TRBJ2-5	TGTGCCAGCAGCTTGGGGCAGGGGCGAGAGACCCAGTACTTC	CASSLGQGRETQYF
NA	NA	TRBV5-1	TRBJ2-7	TGCGCCAGCAGCTTTGGGACATCTTCCTACGAGCAGTACTTC	CASSFGTSSYEQYF
NA	NA	TRBV7-9	TRBJ2-5	TGTGCCAGCAGCTTAGTCCAGGGGACCCAGTACTTC	CASSLVQGTQYF
NA	NA	TRBV5-1	TRBJ1-6	TGCGCCAGCAGCTTGATGGGGAGCGATTCACCCCTCCACTTT	CASSLMGSDSPLHF
NA	NA	TRBV7-2	TRBJ1-4	TGTGCCAGCAGCTTAGCCGGGAGGGGAGAAAAACTGTTTTTT	CASSLAGRGEKLFF
NA	TRBD1	TRBV9	TRBJ1-2	TGTGCCAGCAGCGCCGCAGGGGGCAGCTATGGCTACACCTTC	CASSAAGGSYGYTF
NA	NA	TRBV11-3	TRBJ2-2	TGTGCCAGCAGCTTACGAGGTTCTTCGAACACCGGGGAGCTGTTTTTT	CASSLRGSSNTGELFF
NA	TRBD1	TRBV5-8	TRBJ1-2	TGTGCCAGCAGCAGCCGGGACAGGAGACTCTATGGCTACACCTTC	CASSSRDRRLYGYTF
NA	TRBD1	TRBV5-4	TRBJ2-7	TGTGCCAGCAGCTATACCCCGGGACAGGTCGATTACGAGCAGTACTTC	CASSYTPGQVDYEQYF
NA	TRBD1	TRBV5-1	TRBJ2-1	TGCGCCAGCAGCTTGGCCGGGACAGGAAACAATGAGCAGTTCTTC	CASSLAGTGNNEQFF